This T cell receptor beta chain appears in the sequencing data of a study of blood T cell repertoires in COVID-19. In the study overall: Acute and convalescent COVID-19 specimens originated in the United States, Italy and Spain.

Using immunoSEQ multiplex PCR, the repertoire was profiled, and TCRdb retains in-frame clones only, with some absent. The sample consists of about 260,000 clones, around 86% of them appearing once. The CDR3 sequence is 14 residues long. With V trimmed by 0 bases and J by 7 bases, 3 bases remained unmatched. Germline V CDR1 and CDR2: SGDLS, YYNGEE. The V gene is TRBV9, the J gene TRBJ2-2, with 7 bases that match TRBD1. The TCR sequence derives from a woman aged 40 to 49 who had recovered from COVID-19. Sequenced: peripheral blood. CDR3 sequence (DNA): TGTGCCAGCAGCGTAGAACAGGGGCGCGGGGAGCTGTTTTTT. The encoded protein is CASSVEQGRGELFF. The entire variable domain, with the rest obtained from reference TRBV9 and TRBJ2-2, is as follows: DSGVTQTPKHLITATGQRVTLRCSPRSGDLSVYWYQQSLDQGLQFLIQYYNGEERAKGNILERFSAQQFPDLHSELNLSSLELGDSALYFCASSVEQGRGELFFGEGSRLTVL.